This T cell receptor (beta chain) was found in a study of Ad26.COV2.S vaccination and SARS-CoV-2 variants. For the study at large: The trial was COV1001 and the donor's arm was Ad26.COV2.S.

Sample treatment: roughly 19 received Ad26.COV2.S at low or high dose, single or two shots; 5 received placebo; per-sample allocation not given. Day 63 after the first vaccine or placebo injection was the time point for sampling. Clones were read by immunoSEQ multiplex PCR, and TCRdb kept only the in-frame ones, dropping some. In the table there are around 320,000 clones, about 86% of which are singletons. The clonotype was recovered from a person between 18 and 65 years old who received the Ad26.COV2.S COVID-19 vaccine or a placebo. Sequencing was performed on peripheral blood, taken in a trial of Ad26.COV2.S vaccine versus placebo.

The CDR3 protein is CASSLVADNYGYTF. The DNA for the CDR3 is TGCGCCAGCAGCTTGGTCGCAGATAACTATGGCTACACCTTC. The chain carries TRBV5-1 and TRBJ1-2; D gene ambiguous. The CDR3 contains 14 residues. Germline CDR1 reads SGHRS; CDR2 reads YFSETQ. V was pared by 0 bases and J by 1 base, with 7 bases between.